A single sample is the source of the 22 T cell receptor beta chains below, sequenced in a study of cytomegalovirus exposure and HLA in healthy donors. Produced via immunoSEQ multiplex PCR; TCRdb's table is partial and in-frame only. This table holds roughly 130,000 clones, approximately 90% found once. The sample taken for sequencing was PBMCs. The receptors derive from a woman aged 30 to 39 in good health and CMV-seropositive.

The chain couples TRBV28 to TRBJ2-7, with 7 bases aligning to TRBD1. V was clipped by 3 bases and J by 3 bases; unmatched bases: 14. CDR3 size: 17 residues. Germline V gene lookup returns CDR1 MDHEN and CDR2 SYDVKM. CDR3 nucleotide sequence: TGTGCCAGCAGTTTTGGAGACAGGGTACAGGTGGACTACGAGCAGTACTTC. Residues: CASSFGDRVQVDYEQYF.

The chain employs TRBV5-1 and TRBJ2-3; TRBD1 is a possible D gene (5 bases). V was trimmed by 9 bases and J by 3 bases, leaving 14 bases between them. In germline, CDR1 is SGHRS, CDR2 YFSETQ. This CDR3 contains 13 residues. CDR3 protein: CATSDPGTDTQYF. CDR3 sequence (DNA): TGCGCCACCTCGGACCCAGGGACAGATACGCAGTATTTT. The full variable domain, rest sourced from reference TRBV5-1 and TRBJ2-3, is KAGVTQTPRYLIKTRGQQVTLSCSPISGHRSVSWYQQTPGQGLQFLFEYFSETQRNKGNFPGRFSGRQFSNSRSEMNVSTLELGDSALYLCATSDPGTDTQYFGPGTRLTVL.

The chain is built from TRBV10-2 and TRBJ1-1, with a weak D call TRBD1 (5 bases). From germline, CDR1 is WSHSY and CDR2 SAAADI. The CDR3 consists of 14 residues. V was pared by 2 bases and J by 2 bases, with 9 bases between. The DNA of the CDR3 is TGCGCCAGCAGTGAGATTCAGGGAAACACTGAAGCTTTCTTT. Its translation: CASSEIQGNTEAFF.

The chain recombines TRBV2 with TRBJ1-1; maybe TRBD1 (5 bases). Between the trimmed V and J ends, which lost 1 base and 5 bases, there was a span of 11 bases. The CDR3 has 14 amino acids. Germline V lookup: CDR1 SNHLY, CDR2 FYNNEI. The DNA of the CDR3 is TGTGCCAGCAGTGAAGTATTGGGGGGGACTGAAGCTTTCTTT. This gives the protein CASSEVLGGTEAFF.

The rearrangement links TRBV6-5 to TRBJ2-2; a weak D match, TRBD2 (6 bases). CDR1 is MNHEY and CDR2 is SVGAGI in the germline V gene. CDR3 length equals 14 residues. V was cut by 2 bases and J by 2 bases, with 6 bases left in between. The CDR3 DNA reads TGTGCCAGCAGTTACGGACTAAACACCGGGGAGCTGTTTTTT. This sequence encodes CASSYGLNTGELFF.

The chain recombines TRBV7-8 with TRBJ1-2; 9 nucleotides match TRBD1. There are 16 residues in the CDR3. Germline CDR1 is SGHVS and CDR2 is FQNEAQ. Unmatched junction bases numbered 11, after V lost 5 bases and J lost 4 bases. Here the CDR3 reads CASSLGGQGRFYGYTF. The CDR3 DNA is TGTGCCAGCAGCCTAGGGGGACAGGGAAGATTCTATGGCTACACCTTC.

The chain carries TRBV6-1 and TRBJ1-5; TRBD1 matches at 8 bases. This CDR3 region has 16 residues. The germline gives CDR1 MNHNS, CDR2 SASEGT. J lost 4 bases, V lost 3 bases, and 8 bases had no gene match. The CDR3 nucleotides are TGTGCCAGCAGTGAGGCAGGGGGCGTGGGGAATCAGCCCCAGCATTTT. Translating it yields CASSEAGGVGNQPQHF.

This sequence joins TRBV19 and TRBJ2-2; 12 nucleotides agree with TRBD2. The V and J ends lost 5 bases and 8 bases, in that order; junction bases with no gene match: 9. Germline CDR1 reads LNHDA; CDR2 reads SQIVND (reference sequence). This CDR3 contains 16 residues. CDR3 bases: TGTGCCAGTAGTGCCCTACTAGCGGGAGGTTGGGGGGAGCTGTTTTTT. Its translation: CASSALLAGGWGELFF. Full variable domain (rest looked up from reference TRBV19 and TRBJ2-2): DGGITQSPKYLFRKEGQNVTLSCEQNLNHDAMYWYRQDPGQGLRLIYYSQIVNDFQKGDIAEGYSVSREKKESFPLTVTSAQKNPTAFYLCASSALLAGGWGELFFGEGSRLTVL.

The genes are TRBV5-8 and TRBJ2-5; TRBD2 aligns across 7 bases. The CDR3 is 16 residues long. After removal of 1 base from V and 1 base from J, the junction contained 7 bases not matched to a gene. CDR1 is SGHTS, CDR2 YDEGEE, per germline. The CDR3 nucleotides are TGTGCCAGCAGCTTGTGGGTTAGCGGGTCCCAAGAGACCCAGTACTTC. Its protein product is CASSLWVSGSQETQYF.

The genes are TRBV29-1 and TRBJ1-5, with 9 nucleotides matching TRBD1. In germline, CDR1 is SQVTM, CDR2 ANQGSEA. CDR3 length: 13 residues. J lost 7 bases, V lost 6 bases, and 7 bases had no gene match. This CDR3 is CSVGQGMGQPQHF. The CDR3 DNA reads as TGCAGCGTCGGACAGGGGATGGGGCAGCCCCAGCATTTT.

The chain is built from TRBV19 and TRBJ1-5; the D gene is possibly TRBD1 (5 bases). This CDR3 contains 15 residues. Trimming removed 1 base from V and 1 base from J, with 8 bases in between. CDR1 is LNHDA and CDR2 is SQIVND in the germline V gene (reference sequence). DNA of the CDR3: TGTGCCAGTAGTATAGGGGGGGACAGCAATCAGCCCCAGCATTTT. Encoded protein: CASSIGGDSNQPQHF.

J is TRBJ2-3 and V is TRBV15; D may be TRBD1 (6 bases). From germline, CDR1 is LNHNV and CDR2 YYDKDF (reference sequence). V was trimmed by 1 base and J by 0 bases, leaving 17 bases between them. The CDR3 is made up of 18 amino acids. The CDR3 sequence is CATSRVYMGATSTDTQYF. CDR3 sequence (DNA): TGTGCCACCAGCAGAGTTTATATGGGGGCTACTAGCACAGATACGCAGTATTTT.

The chain recombines TRBV29-1 with TRBJ1-6, with D possibly being TRBD1 (5 bases). The V gene's germline CDR1 is SQVTM and CDR2 ANQGSEA. V lost 2 bases, J lost 9 bases, and 8 bases lay in between. The CDR3 covers 12 residues. CDR3 sequence (DNA): TGCAGCGTTGAAAGGGGTATTTCACCCCTCCACTTT. This translates into CSVERGISPLHF. Drawing the rest from reference TRBV29-1 and TRBJ1-6, the complete variable domain is SAVISQKPSRDICQRGTSLTIQCQVDSQVTMMFWYRQQPGQSLTLIATANQGSEATYESGFVIDKFPISRPNLTFSTLTVSNMSPEDSSIYLCSVERGISPLHFGNGTRLTVT.

V and J are TRBV5-8 and TRBJ2-5; D might be TRBD2 (5 bases). The V gene lost 1 base and the J gene lost 5 bases, with 12 bases spanning the gap. CDR1 and CDR2 from the germline V gene are SGHTS and YDEGEE. The CDR3 extends over 14 amino acids. In DNA, the CDR3 is TGTGCCAGCAGCTTGAGAGGGTATGCGGAGACCCAGTACTTC. Amino acids: CASSLRGYAETQYF.

This clone was seen only a few times. The genes are TRBV29-1 and TRBJ2-5; D is possibly TRBD2 (6 bases). The germline gives CDR1 SQVTM, CDR2 ANQGSEA. The CDR3 covers 12 residues. V lost 5 bases to trimming and J lost 5 bases, with 12 bases between them. CDR3 sequence reads: CSVRAGGETQYF. The DNA of the CDR3 is TGCAGCGTTCGGGCCGGAGGGGAGACCCAGTACTTC.

J is TRBJ1-1 and V is TRBV28; D perhaps matches TRBD1 (5 bases). The CDR3 consists of 14 residues. Germline values: CDR1 MDHEN, CDR2 SYDVKM. V lost 7 bases, J lost 0 bases, and 12 bases lay in between. The DNA for the CDR3 is TGTGCCAGCACCCTGGGGCGGCTGAACACTGAAGCTTTCTTT. Translating it yields CASTLGRLNTEAFF.

The V and J genes are TRBV7-9 and TRBJ2-5; D may be TRBD1 (5 bases). The germline V and J ends were trimmed by 5 bases and 2 bases, with 9 bases remaining between them. Germline CDR1 is SEHNR and CDR2 is FQNEAQ (reference sequence). The CDR3 loop spans 13 amino acids. This chain's CDR3 is CASSPTVQETQYF. For the CDR3, the DNA is TGTGCCAGCAGCCCGACAGTTCAAGAGACCCAGTACTTC.

The chain links TRBV13 to TRBJ2-1, with a weak D call TRBD2 (6 bases). Trimming took 6 bases from V and 9 from J, leaving 18 bases between them. CDR1 and CDR2 (germline): PRHDT, FYEKMQ (reference sequence). The CDR3 loop spans 14 amino acids. The CDR3 is CASRPTSSSGEQFF. The CDR3, as DNA: TGTGCCAGCAGACCTACTAGCTCCTCCGGTGAGCAGTTCTTC.

This clone came up a few times. The rearrangement links TRBV14 to TRBJ2-5, with 11 bases that match TRBD1. Trimming took 4 bases from V and 5 from J; bases not matched to a gene: 6. The CDR3 extends over 15 amino acids. CDR1 and CDR2 from the germline V gene are SGHDN and FVKESK. The CDR3 nucleotides are TGTGCCAGCAGCCGGGGGACAGGGGGTTTGGAGACCCAGTACTTC. Translated, it gives CASSRGTGGLETQYF.

The chain recombines TRBV5-1 with TRBJ2-3; 7 bases fit TRBD2. The CDR3 covers 16 residues. V shed 4 bases, J shed 2 bases, and the junction held 10 bases outside the gene matches. Germline-derived CDR1 and CDR2 are SGHRS and YFSETQ. CDR3 protein: CASSPGGTTSTDTQYF. CDR3 DNA sequence: TGCGCCAGCAGCCCAGGCGGGACTACCTCCACAGATACGCAGTATTTT. The complete variable domain, with remaining parts taken from reference TRBV5-1 and TRBJ2-3, reads KAGVTQTPRYLIKTRGQQVTLSCSPISGHRSVSWYQQTPGQGLQFLFEYFSETQRNKGNFPGRFSGRQFSNSRSEMNVSTLELGDSALYLCASSPGGTTSTDTQYFGPGTRLTVL.

The chain has TRBV4-2 and TRBJ2-7; 8 bases align to TRBD2. Germline V lookup: CDR1 LGHNA, CDR2 YNFKEQ. The V segment lost 0 bases and the J segment 5 bases; nucleotides outside the gene matches: 12. The CDR3 contains 17 residues. Written as DNA, the CDR3 is TGTGCCAGCAGCCAAGAAGCGAGCGGGGGCCTTATCAACGAGCAGTACTTC. This translates into CASSQEASGGLINEQYF.

The V call is TRBV10-3, the J call TRBJ2-3; no clear D. This CDR3 spans 14 amino acids. Looked up from germline, CDR1 is ENHRY and CDR2 is SYGVKD. V was trimmed by 2 bases and J by 2 bases, leaving 8 bases between them. Here the CDR3 reads CAISEDLATDTQYF. CDR3 DNA: TGTGCCATCAGTGAGGATTTGGCCACAGATACGCAGTATTTT.